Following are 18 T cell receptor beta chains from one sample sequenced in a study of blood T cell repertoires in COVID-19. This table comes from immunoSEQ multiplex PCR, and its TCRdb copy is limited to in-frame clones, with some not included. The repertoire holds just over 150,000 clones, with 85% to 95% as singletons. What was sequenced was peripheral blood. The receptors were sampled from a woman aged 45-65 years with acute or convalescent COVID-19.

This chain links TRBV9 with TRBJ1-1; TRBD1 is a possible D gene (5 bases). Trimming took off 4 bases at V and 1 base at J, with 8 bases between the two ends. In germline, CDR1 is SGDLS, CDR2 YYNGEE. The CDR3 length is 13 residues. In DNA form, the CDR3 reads TGTGCCAGCAGCTTTGGACAGAACACTGAAGCTTTCTTT. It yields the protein CASSFGQNTEAFF.

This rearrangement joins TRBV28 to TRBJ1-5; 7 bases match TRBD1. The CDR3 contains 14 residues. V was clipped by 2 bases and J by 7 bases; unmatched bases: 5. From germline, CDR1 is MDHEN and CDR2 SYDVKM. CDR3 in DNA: TGTGCCAGCAGTTTAACCACAGGGGACCAGCCCCAGCATTTT. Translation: CASSLTTGDQPQHF.

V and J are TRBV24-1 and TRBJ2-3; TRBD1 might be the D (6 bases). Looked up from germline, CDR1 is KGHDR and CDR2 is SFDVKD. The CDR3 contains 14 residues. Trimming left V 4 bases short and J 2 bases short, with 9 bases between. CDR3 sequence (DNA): TGTGCCACCAGTGACTGGGACACCACAGATACGCAGTATTTT. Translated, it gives CATSDWDTTDTQYF.

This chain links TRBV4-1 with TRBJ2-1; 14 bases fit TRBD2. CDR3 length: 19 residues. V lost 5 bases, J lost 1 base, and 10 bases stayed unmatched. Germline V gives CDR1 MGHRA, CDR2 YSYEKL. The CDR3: CASSTRLAGGMASYNEQFF. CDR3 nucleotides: TGCGCCAGCAGCACCCGACTAGCGGGAGGGATGGCGTCCTACAATGAGCAGTTCTTC.

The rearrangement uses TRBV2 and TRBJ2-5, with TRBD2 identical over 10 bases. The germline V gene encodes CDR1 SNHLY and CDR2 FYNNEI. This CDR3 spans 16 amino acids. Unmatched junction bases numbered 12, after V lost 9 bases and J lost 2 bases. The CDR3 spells CARANQTSGPQETQYF. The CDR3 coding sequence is TGTGCCAGGGCAAATCAGACTAGCGGGCCTCAAGAGACCCAGTACTTC.

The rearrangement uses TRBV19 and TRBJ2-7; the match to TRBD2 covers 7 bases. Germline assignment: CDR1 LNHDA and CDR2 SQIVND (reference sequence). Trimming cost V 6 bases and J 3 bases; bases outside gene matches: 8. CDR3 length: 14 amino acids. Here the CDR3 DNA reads TGTGCCAGTAGCCTCAGCGGGACTGTCTACGAGCAGTACTTC. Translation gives CASSLSGTVYEQYF.

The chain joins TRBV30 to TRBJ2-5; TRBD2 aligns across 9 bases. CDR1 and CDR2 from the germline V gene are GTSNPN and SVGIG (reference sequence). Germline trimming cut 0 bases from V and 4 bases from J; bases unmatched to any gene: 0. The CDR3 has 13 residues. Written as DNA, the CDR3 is TGTGCCTGGAGTGTACTAGCGGGAGAGACCCAGTACTTC. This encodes CAWSVLAGETQYF.

CDR3 residues: CASRPQRGGYNEQFF. Written as DNA, the CDR3 is TGTGCCAGCAGGCCGCAGCGGGGGGGATACAATGAGCAGTTCTTC. The chain links TRBV7-8 to TRBJ2-1; 10 bases agree with TRBD2. Germline V gene sequence: CDR1 SGHVS, CDR2 FQNEAQ. The CDR3 has 15 amino acids. The V segment lost 6 bases and the J segment 4 bases; nucleotides outside the gene matches: 6.

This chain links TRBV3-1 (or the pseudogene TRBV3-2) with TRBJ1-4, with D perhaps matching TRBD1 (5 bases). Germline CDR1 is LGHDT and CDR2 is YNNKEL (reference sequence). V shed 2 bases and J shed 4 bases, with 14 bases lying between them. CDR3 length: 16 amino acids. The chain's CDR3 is CASSQSRTRNNEKLFF. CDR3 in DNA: TGTGCCAGCAGCCAAAGTAGGACAAGGAATAATGAAAAACTGTTTTTT.

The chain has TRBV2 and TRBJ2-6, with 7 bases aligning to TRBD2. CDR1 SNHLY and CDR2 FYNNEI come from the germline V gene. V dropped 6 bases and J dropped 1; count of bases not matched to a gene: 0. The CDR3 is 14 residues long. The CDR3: CASSGGSGANVLTF. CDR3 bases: TGTGCCAGCAGCGGGGGGTCTGGGGCCAACGTCCTGACTTTC.

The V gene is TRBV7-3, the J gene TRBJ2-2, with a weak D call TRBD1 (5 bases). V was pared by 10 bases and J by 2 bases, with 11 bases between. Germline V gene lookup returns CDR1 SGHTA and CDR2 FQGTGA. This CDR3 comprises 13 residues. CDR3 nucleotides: TGTGCCACTGGGGCACCAAACACCGGGGAGCTGTTTTTT. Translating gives CATGAPNTGELFF. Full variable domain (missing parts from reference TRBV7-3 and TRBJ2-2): GAGVSQTPSNKVTEKGKYVELRCDPISGHTALYWYRQSLGQGPEFLIYFQGTGAADDSGLPNDRFFAVRPEGSVSTLKIQRTERGDSAVYLCATGAPNTGELFFGEGSRLTVL.

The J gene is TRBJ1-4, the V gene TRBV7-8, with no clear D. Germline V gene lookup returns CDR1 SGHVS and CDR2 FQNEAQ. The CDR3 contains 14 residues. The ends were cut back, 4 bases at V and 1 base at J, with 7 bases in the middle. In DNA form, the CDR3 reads TGTGCCAGCAGCTCGGGAGGAACTAATGAAAAACTGTTTTTT. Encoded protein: CASSSGGTNEKLFF.

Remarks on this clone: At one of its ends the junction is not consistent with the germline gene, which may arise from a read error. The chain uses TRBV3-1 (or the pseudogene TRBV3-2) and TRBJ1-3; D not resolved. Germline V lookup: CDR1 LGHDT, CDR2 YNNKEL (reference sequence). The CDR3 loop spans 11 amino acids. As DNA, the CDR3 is TGTGCCAGCAGCTCCATGGGCAGGTTGCATTTT. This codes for CASSSMGRLHF.

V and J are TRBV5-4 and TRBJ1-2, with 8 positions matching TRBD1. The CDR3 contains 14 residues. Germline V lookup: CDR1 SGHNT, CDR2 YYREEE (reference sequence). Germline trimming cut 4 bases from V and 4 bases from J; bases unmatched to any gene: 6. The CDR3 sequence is CASSHAGGGYGYTF. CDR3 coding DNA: TGTGCCAGCAGCCATGCAGGGGGCGGCTATGGCTACACCTTC.

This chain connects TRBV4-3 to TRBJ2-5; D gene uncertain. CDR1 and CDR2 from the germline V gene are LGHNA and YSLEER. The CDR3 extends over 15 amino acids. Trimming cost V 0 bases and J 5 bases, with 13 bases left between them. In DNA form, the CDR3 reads TGCGCCAGCAGCCAAGATCAGTTCTCATGGGAGACCCAGTACTTC. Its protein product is CASSQDQFSWETQYF.

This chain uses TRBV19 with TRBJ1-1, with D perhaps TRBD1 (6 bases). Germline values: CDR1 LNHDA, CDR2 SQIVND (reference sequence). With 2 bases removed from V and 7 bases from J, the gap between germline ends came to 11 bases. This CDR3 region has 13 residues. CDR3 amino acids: CASSILQGIEAFF. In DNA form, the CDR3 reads TGTGCCAGTAGTATACTACAGGGCATTGAAGCTTTCTTT.

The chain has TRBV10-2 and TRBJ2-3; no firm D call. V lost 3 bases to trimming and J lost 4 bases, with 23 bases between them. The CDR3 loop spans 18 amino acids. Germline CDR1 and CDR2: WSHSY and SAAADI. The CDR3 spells CASSDQAPEEYRSDTQYF. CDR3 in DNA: TGCGCCAGCAGTGACCAGGCCCCGGAAGAATACCGGTCAGATACGCAGTATTTT.

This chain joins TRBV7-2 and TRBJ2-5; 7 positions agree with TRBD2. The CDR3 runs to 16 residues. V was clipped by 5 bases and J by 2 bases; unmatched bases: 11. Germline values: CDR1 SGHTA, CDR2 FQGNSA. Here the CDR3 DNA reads TGTGCCAGCAGCACTAGGATGGCGGGGGTGCAAGAGACCCAGTACTTC. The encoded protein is CASSTRMAGVQETQYF.